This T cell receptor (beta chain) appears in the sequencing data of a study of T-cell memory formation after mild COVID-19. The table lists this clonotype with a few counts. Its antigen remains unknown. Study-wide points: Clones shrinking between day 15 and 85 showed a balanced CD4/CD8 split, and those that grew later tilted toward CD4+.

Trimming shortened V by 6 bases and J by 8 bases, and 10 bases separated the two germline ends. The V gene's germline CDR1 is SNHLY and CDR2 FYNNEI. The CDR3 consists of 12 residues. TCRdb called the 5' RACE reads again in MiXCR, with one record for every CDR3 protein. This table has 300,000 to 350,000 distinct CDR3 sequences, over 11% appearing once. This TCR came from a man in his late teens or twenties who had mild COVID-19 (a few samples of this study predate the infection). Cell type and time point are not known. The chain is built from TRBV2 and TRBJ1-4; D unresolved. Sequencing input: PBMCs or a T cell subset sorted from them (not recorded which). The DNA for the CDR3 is TGTGCCAGCAGGTCGGTTGGAGAAAAACTGTTTTTT. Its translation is CASRSVGEKLFF. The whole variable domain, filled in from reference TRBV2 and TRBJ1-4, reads EPEVTQTPSHQVTQMGQEVILRCVPISNHLYFYWYRQILGQKVEFLVSFYNNEISEKSEIFDDQFSVERPDGSNFTLKIRSTKLEDSAMYFCASRSVGEKLFFGSGTQLSVL.